This is a list of T cell receptor beta chains from one sample in a study of Graves' ophthalmopathy and Graves' hyperthyroidism. TCRdb re-called the multiplex PCR reads with MiXCR, one entry per CDR3 protein. Found here are 360,000 or so distinct CDR3 sequences, about 18% of them singletons; the top ten hold around 1.4%. What was sequenced was peripheral blood. These receptors all come from a young woman with Graves' ophthalmopathy. Each CDR3 is given with its conserved first and last residue. The D gene is left open where the match is weak. The size field is filled for only some rows; it gives once, few, many or a size class.

D gene	clone size	V gene	J gene	CDR3 protein	CDR3 DNA
-	few	TRBV6-2/TRBV6-3	TRBJ1-2	CASSSIQGHGYTF	TGTGCCAGCAGTTCGATACAGGGTCATGGCTACACCTTC
TRBD2	many	TRBV4-3	TRBJ2-2	CASSQAGLAGITGELFF	TGCGCCAGCAGCCAAGCAGGACTAGCGGGTATCACCGGGGAGCTGTTTTTT
TRBD1	many	TRBV28	TRBJ2-7	CASSLEGQGSYEQYF	TGTGCCAGCAGTTTGGAGGGACAGGGCTCCTACGAGCAGTACTTC
-	many	TRBV30	TRBJ1-1	CAWSLLGVNTEAFF	TGTGCCTGGAGTCTACTGGGGGTGAACACTGAAGCTTTCTTT
TRBD2	many	TRBV25-1	TRBJ2-3	CASSDPLAGGPRGTQYF	TGTGCCAGCAGTGATCCCTTAGCGGGAGGGCCGAGGGGTACGCAGTATTTT
-	many	TRBV7-2	TRBJ2-7	CASSLVGKNSYEQYF	TGTGCCAGCAGCTTAGTAGGGAAAAACTCCTACGAGCAGTACTTC
TRBD1	-	TRBV12-3/TRBV12-4	TRBJ1-2	CASSHRDRNIKRDGYTF	TGTGCCAGCAGTCACCGGGACAGAAACATAAAAAGGGATGGCTACACCTTC
TRBD2	-	TRBV28	TRBJ2-7	CASSSPGQWGGEQYF	TGTGCCAGCAGTTCCCCCGGCCAATGGGGGGGGGAGCAGTACTTC
TRBD2	many	TRBV28	TRBJ2-4	CASSSLGGGLAKNIQYF	TGTGCCAGCAGTTCCCTTGGGGGGGGACTAGCCAAAAACATTCAGTACTTC
-	many	TRBV10-3	TRBJ2-5	CAISVGETQYF	TGTGCCATCAGTGTGGGGGAGACCCAGTACTTC
-	many	TRBV10-3	TRBJ1-1	CAISIQGNTEAFF	TGTGCCATCAGTATCCAGGGGAACACTGAAGCTTTCTTT
-	many	TRBV28	TRBJ1-2	CASNPFHRNYGYTF	TGTGCCAGCAACCCTTTCCACAGGAACTATGGCTACACCTTC
-	-	TRBV10-3	TRBJ2-7	CATLRGFEQYF	TGTGCCACGTTACGGGGCTTCGAGCAGTACTTC
TRBD2	-	TRBV6-2/TRBV6-3	TRBJ2-7	CASRIKPGTSDPHEQYF	TGTGCCAGCAGGATCAAGCCCGGGACTAGCGACCCCCACGAGCAGTACTTC
-	-	TRBV12-3/TRBV12-4	TRBJ2-2	CASRPPWARGTGELFF	TGTGCCAGCAGACCCCCGTGGGCCCGAGGCACCGGGGAGCTGTTTTTT
-	many	TRBV20-1	TRBJ1-5	CSARRGEGNQPQHF	TGCAGTGCTAGAAGGGGTGAGGGCAATCAGCCCCAGCATTTT
TRBD1	many	TRBV4-3	TRBJ2-7	CASSQEGQSSYEQYF	TGCGCCAGCAGCCAAGAGGGACAGAGCTCCTACGAGCAGTACTTC
-	-	TRBV19	TRBJ2-5	CASSIGAQETQYF	TGTGCCAGTAGTATCGGGGCTCAAGAGACCCAGTACTTC
TRBD1	many	TRBV7-8	TRBJ2-2	CASSFPGTGLTGELFF	TGTGCCAGCAGCTTCCCTGGGACAGGTCTAACCGGGGAGCTGTTTTTT
TRBD2	many	TRBV5-1	TRBJ2-5	CASSAGTSGGETQYF	TGCGCCAGCAGCGCCGGGACTAGCGGGGGCGAGACCCAGTACTTC
-	-	TRBV5-1	TRBJ2-7	CASSLVTLGEQYF	TGCGCCAGCAGCTTGGTGACGCTGGGCGAGCAGTACTTC
-	many	TRBV6-5	TRBJ2-7	CASSYSLVYSEQYF	TGTGCCAGCAGTTACTCCCTCGTGTATAGCGAGCAGTACTTC
TRBD1	many	TRBV6-1	TRBJ2-5	CASSERGPHRVQETQYF	TGTGCCAGCAGTGAAAGGGGGCCACACAGGGTCCAAGAGACCCAGTACTTC
TRBD2	many	TRBV18	TRBJ2-5	CASSLIAGGGQETQYF	TGTGCCAGCTCACTGATAGCGGGAGGAGGGCAAGAGACCCAGTACTTC
-	many	TRBV11-2	TRBJ1-3	CASSSEVGVSSGNTIYF	TGTGCCAGCAGCTCCGAGGTGGGGGTGAGCTCTGGAAACACCATATATTTT
TRBD1	many	TRBV9	TRBJ1-2	CASSVGTGTGYTF	TGTGCCAGCAGCGTAGGGACAGGGACTGGCTACACCTTC
-	many	TRBV15	TRBJ1-5	CATSRVGDWGVGNQPQHF	TGTGCCACCAGCAGAGTCGGGGATTGGGGTGTAGGCAATCAGCCCCAGCATTTT
-	many	TRBV7-2	TRBJ2-7	CASSPRGGNYEQYF	TGTGCCAGCAGCCCACGCGGCGGGAACTACGAGCAGTACTTC
-	many	TRBV19	TRBJ1-2	CASSERRSGATNYGYTF	TGTGCCAGTAGTGAGAGACGGTCGGGGGCAACTAACTATGGCTACACCTTC
-	many	TRBV7-2	TRBJ2-5	CASISEETQYF	TGTGCCAGCATCTCGGAGGAGACCCAGTACTTC
TRBD1	many	TRBV9	TRBJ2-7	CASSVTGDEQYF	TGTGCCAGCAGCGTCACAGGGGACGAGCAGTACTTC
TRBD1	many	TRBV11-2	TRBJ2-5	CASSSPWQGAPETQYF	TGTGCCAGCAGCTCCCCTTGGCAGGGGGCCCCAGAGACCCAGTACTTC
-	many	TRBV6-2/TRBV6-3	TRBJ1-6	CASSYKSGANSPLHF	TGTGCCAGCAGTTACAAGTCGGGGGCCAATTCACCCCTCCACTTT
-	many	TRBV20-1	TRBJ2-7	CSARARDGGYEQYF	TGCAGTGCTAGAGCTCGGGACGGAGGTTACGAGCAGTACTTC
TRBD1	many	TRBV28	TRBJ1-2	CASSEQGVNGYTF	TGTGCCAGCAGTGAACAGGGGGTGAATGGCTACACCTTC
TRBD1	many	TRBV6-4	TRBJ2-6	CASGQSRGQGGSGANVLTF	TGTGCCAGCGGCCAATCCCGAGGACAGGGGGGGTCTGGGGCCAACGTCCTGACTTTC
TRBD2	-	TRBV12-3/TRBV12-4	TRBJ2-5	CASTQGLAGWETQYF	TGTGCCAGCACCCAGGGACTAGCGGGATGGGAGACCCAGTACTTC
TRBD2	many	TRBV11-2	TRBJ2-5	CASSRRTGREETQYF	TGTGCCAGCAGTCGAAGGACGGGGAGGGAGGAGACCCAGTACTTC
-	-	TRBV10-2	TRBJ1-6	CASSVRGEDSPLHF	TGCGCCAGCAGTGTAAGAGGTGAGGATTCACCCCTCCACTTT
TRBD1	many	TRBV19	TRBJ1-5	CASSPKTPGQGAHQPQHF	TGTGCCAGTAGTCCTAAGACACCGGGACAGGGGGCCCATCAGCCCCAGCATTTT
-	-	TRBV7-2	TRBJ1-2	CASSLGLGRGYTF	TGTGCCAGCAGCTTAGGTCTGGGGCGCGGCTACACCTTC
TRBD1	many	TRBV6-5	TRBJ1-3	CASTWDRGRGNTIYF	TGTGCCAGCACCTGGGACAGGGGACGTGGAAACACCATATATTTT
-	many	TRBV18	TRBJ2-2	CASSPGAVNTGELFF	TGTGCCAGCTCACCGGGAGCGGTCAACACCGGGGAGCTGTTTTTT
-	many	TRBV27	TRBJ2-7	CASSGPGAAYEQYF	TGTGCCAGCAGTGGCCCGGGGGCGGCCTACGAGCAGTACTTC
-	few	TRBV30	TRBJ2-6	CAWSRTPGANVLTF	TGTGCCTGGAGTCGAACACCTGGGGCCAACGTCCTGACTTTC
-	many	TRBV24-1	TRBJ2-5	CATSDLSRGETQYF	TGTGCCACCAGTGATTTGTCGCGGGGAGAGACCCAGTACTTC
-	many	TRBV7-2	TRBJ2-7	CASSLGAHYEQYF	TGTGCCAGCAGCTTAGGAGCCCACTACGAGCAGTACTTC
-	many	TRBV11-2	TRBJ1-6	CASSLVVGQGLNSPLHF	TGTGCCAGCAGCTTAGTGGTTGGGCAGGGGCTGAATTCACCCCTCCACTTT
TRBD1	many	TRBV10-1	TRBJ2-2	CASSESRTGMSGELFF	TGCGCCAGCAGTGAGTCTCGGACAGGGATGTCCGGGGAGCTGTTTTTT
-	many	TRBV7-9	TRBJ1-5	CASSLGGTFDKPQHF	TGTGCCAGCAGCTTAGGGGGCACTTTTGATAAGCCCCAGCATTTT
TRBD1	few	TRBV18	TRBJ2-7	CASSPDPGGALYEQYF	TGTGCCAGCTCACCGGACCCAGGGGGTGCTCTCTACGAGCAGTACTTC